This T cell receptor beta chain comes out of a study of T cells in Graves' hyperthyroidism and ophthalmopathy. Using RNA transcripts as the source, TCR beta CDR3 regions were amplified. RT-PCR in the first round (using the HTBI primer set) targeted the TCR CDR3. TCRdb independently ran MiXCR on the multiplex PCR reads; one entry per CDR3 protein. This sample yields under 350,000 distinct CDR3 sequences, of which over 15% are seen a single time; 45% to 55% belongs to the top ten. General study points: Separating ophthalmopathy from stable hyperthyroidism was achieved by a 13 V-J model. Most thyroid clonotypes expanded above 0.001 were also detected in blood.

The study excluded patients with uncontrolled infection, other autoimmune disease, pregnancy or lactation. From roughly 10 ml of fresh peripheral blood, PBMCs were isolated. Worth noting for this clonotype: The antigen is undetermined.

Germline V gives CDR1 LNHDA, CDR2 SQIVND (reference sequence). CDR3 length: 12 amino acids. V was cut by 3 bases and J by 0 bases, with 2 bases left in between. The sequence was obtained from a woman aged 45 to 65 with Graves' hyperthyroidism. This chain joins TRBV19 and TRBJ1-1; D is uncertain. Sequences were obtained from blood. The CDR3 region is CASSILNTEAFF. For the CDR3, the DNA is TGTGCCAGTAGTATTCTGAACACTGAAGCTTTCTTT.